This TCR beta chain was identified in a study of OX40 agonist ivuxolimab in advanced cancers. Study-level background: Of mixed ages from 23 to 79 and averaging around 60 years, the group was roughly 85% male. Three patients responded partially, comprising one with hepatocellular carcinoma and two with cutaneous melanoma.

The CDR3 spans 16 residues. The V end lost 2 bases, the J end lost 10 bases, and 21 bases lay between the germline ends. Germline lookup yields CDR1 SGHDT and CDR2 YYEEEE. The study sampled blood at baseline, cycle 4 day 1, and cycle 7 day 1. Repertoires were generated with immunoSEQ multiplex PCR, while TCRdb's copy carries only in-frame clones and drops some. The profile shows fewer than 70,000 clones, approximately 80% of them singletons. This TCR was sampled from an adult with an advanced solid tumor such as melanoma, head and neck, liver or kidney cancer. The sequences come from CD4+ or CD8+ T cells sorted from blood, collected in a trial of the OX40 agonist ivuxolimab. The chain links TRBV5-6 to TRBJ1-4; D remains ambiguous. The CDR3 DNA is TGTGCCAGCAGCTTAAGAGGGAGTGGGTCCGGGGTAAAACTGTTTTTT. Translation gives CASSLRGSGSGVKLFF.